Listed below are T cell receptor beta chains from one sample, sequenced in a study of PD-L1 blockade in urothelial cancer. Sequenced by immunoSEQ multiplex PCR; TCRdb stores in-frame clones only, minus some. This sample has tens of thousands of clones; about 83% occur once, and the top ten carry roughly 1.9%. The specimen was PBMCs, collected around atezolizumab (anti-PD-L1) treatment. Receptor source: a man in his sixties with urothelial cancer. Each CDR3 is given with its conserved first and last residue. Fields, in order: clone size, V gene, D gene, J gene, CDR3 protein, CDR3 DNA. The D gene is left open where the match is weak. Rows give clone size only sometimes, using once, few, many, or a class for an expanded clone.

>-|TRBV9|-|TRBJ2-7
CASSGGVVGPYEQYF
TGTGCCAGCAGCGGTGGGGTTGTGGGGCCCTACGAGCAGTACTTC
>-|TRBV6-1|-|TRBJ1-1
CASRQGKNTEAFF
TGTGCCAGCAGACAGGGAAAGAACACTGAAGCTTTCTTT
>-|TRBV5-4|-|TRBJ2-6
CASSRKSSGANVLTF
TGTGCCAGCAGCCGAAAGAGCTCTGGGGCCAACGTCCTGACTTTC
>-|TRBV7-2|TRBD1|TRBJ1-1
CASSPGQGLVAFF
TGTGCCAGCAGCCCAGGACAGGGGCTGGTCGCTTTCTTT
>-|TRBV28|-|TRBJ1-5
CASSYRSYNQPQHF
TGTGCCAGCAGTTATCGGTCGTACAATCAGCCCCAGCATTTT
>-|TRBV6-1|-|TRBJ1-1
CASSSEGGLNTEAFF
TGTGCCAGCAGTTCCGAGGGGGGGCTGAACACTGAAGCTTTCTTT
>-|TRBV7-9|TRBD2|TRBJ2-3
CASSLAGLAGGGDTQYF
TGTGCCAGCAGCTTAGCCGGACTAGCGGGGGGGGGAGATACGCAGTATTTT
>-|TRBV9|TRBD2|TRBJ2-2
CASSSIAGGPALTGELFF
TGTGCCAGCAGCTCAATAGCGGGAGGGCCTGCCCTCACCGGGGAGCTGTTTTTT
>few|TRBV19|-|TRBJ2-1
CASSIEVVTAGNEQFF
TGTGCCAGTAGTATCGAAGTGGTCACGGCGGGAAATGAGCAGTTCTTC
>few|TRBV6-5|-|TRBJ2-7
CASSYSRGFYEQYF
TGTGCCAGCAGTTACTCCAGGGGTTTCTACGAGCAGTACTTC
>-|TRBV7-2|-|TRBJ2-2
CASTPVLVGTGELFF
TGTGCCAGCACCCCGGTTCTAGTAGGCACCGGGGAGCTGTTTTTT